This TCR beta chain emerged from a study of CD8 T cells in ankylosing spondylitis (dated by TCRdb to 2015 to 2018). Describing the broader study: To find TCR variants linked to disease, the study profiled T cell receptor beta repertoires in ankylosing spondylitis patients and healthy donors. The whole study cohort included over a hundred healthy donors and over 20 ankylosing spondylitis patients. Peripheral blood was sampled, and synovial fluid was also collected from ankylosing spondylitis patients.

The CDR3 spans 17 residues, from the cysteine through the phenylalanine. Kept here is only the CDR3 DNA, which spans 51 bases and is read in frame from base 1. Looking up the germline V gene yields CDR1 MNHEY and CDR2 SVGEGT. Deletion took 2 bases off V and 4 bases off J, with a span of 20 bases between the germline ends. TCRdb records Illumina HiSeq 2500 as the sequencer. Quantitative 5'-RACE with molecular barcodes was used to prepare TCR beta libraries. Regarding the original processing steps: A new computational method based on a probabilistic model of VDJ rearrangement was used to identify disease-linked TCR variants. Starting from the raw public reads, TCRdb applied fastp trimming at Q25, assembled clones with MiXCR and retained in-frame beta chains. For every CDR3 protein sequence, its rows merge into one entry that carries the most common genes and DNA. These V and J calls are TCRdb output, not the study's own analysis. This sample holds about 140,000 distinct CDR3 sequences; approximately 7.4% were observed only once. The top ten clonotypes cover roughly an eighth of the sample.

Overall results and qualifications from the work: The disease-linked clones were reported as significantly enriched in matched synovial fluid samples from ankylosing spondylitis patients. Blood from ankylosing spondylitis patients appeared to be characterized by a TCR beta motif made up of seven or eight highly homologous amino acid variants. In peripheral blood, the disease-linked clones were found at relatively low frequencies and had a CD8+ phenotype. Some TCR beta motif variants had previously been reported in synovial fluid and blood of reactive arthritis patients, which suggested common disease-initiation mechanisms.

This clonotype was counted ten times or more. The clone's antigen remains unknown. Qualities for individual bases were not recorded, and no much larger clone is one base off. The chain links TRBV6-2 or TRBV6-3 with TRBJ1-2; TRBD1 is possibly the D segment (5 matching bases). The sequenced material came from blood, either unsorted or a sorted T cell fraction (not recorded which). This TCR came from a female donor with ankylosing spondylitis or in good health (not recorded which). The nucleotide sequence is given as TGTGCCAGCAGTTACCGCCGTGGGGGGGTTACCTCCTATGGCTACACCTTC. It codes for CASSYRRGGVTSYGYTF.